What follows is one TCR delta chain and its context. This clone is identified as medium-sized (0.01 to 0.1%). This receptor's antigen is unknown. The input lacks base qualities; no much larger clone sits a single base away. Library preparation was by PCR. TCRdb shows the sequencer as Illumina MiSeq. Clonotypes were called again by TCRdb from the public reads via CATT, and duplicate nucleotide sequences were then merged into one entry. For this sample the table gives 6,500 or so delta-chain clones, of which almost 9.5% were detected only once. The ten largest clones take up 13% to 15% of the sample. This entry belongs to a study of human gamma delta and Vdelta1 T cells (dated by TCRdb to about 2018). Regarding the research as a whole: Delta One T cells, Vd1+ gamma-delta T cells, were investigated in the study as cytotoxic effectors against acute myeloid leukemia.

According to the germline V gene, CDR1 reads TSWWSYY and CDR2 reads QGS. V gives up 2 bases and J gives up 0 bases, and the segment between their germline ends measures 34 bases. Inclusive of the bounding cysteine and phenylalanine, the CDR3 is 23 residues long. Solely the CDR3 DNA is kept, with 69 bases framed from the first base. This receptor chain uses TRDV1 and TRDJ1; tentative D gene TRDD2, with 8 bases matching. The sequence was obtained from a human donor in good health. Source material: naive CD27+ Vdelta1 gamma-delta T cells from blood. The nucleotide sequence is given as TGTGCTCTTGGGGAAAAAGAGGCTTCCTACGTGAGGGGGATTGTTCTGTACACCGATAAACTCATCTTT. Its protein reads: CALGEKEASYVRGIVLYTDKLIF.